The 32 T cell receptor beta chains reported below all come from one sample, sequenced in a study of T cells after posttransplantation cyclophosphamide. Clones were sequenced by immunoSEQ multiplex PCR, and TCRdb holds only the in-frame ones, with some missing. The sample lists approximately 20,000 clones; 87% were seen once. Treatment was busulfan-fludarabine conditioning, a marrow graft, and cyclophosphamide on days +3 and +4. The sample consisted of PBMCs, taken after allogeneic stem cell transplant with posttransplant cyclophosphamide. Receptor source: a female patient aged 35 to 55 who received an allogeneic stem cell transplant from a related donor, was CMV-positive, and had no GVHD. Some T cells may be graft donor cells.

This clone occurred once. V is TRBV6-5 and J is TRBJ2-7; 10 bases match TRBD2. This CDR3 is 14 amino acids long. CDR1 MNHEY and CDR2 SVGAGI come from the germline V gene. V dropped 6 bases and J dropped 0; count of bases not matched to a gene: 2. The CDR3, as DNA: TGTGCCAGCAGACTAGCGGGATTCTCCTACGAGCAGTACTTC. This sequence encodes CASRLAGFSYEQYF.

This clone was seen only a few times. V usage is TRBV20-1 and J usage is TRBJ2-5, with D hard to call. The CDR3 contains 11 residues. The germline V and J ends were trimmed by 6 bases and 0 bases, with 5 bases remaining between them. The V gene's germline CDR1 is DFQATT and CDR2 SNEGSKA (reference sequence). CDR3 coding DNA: TGCAGTGCCTTCCACCAAGAGACCCAGTACTTC. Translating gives CSAFHQETQYF.

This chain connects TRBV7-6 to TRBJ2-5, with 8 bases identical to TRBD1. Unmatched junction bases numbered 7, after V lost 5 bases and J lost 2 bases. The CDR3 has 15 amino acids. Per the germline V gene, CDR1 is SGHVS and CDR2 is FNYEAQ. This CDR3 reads CASSPTRDRQETQYF. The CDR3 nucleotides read TGTGCCAGCAGCCCAACCCGGGACAGGCAAGAGACCCAGTACTTC.

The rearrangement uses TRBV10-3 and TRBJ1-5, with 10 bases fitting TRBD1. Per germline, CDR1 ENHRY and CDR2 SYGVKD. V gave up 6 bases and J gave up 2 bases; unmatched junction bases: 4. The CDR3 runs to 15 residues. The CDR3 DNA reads TGTGCCATCAGCGCCGGGACAGGGGGCAATCAGCCCCAGCATTTT. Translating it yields CAISAGTGGNQPQHF.

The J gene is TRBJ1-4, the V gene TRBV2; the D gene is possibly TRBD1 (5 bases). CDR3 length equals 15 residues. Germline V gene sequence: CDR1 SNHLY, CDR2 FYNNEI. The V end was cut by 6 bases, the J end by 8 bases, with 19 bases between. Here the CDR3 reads CASRDIGHVSEKLFF. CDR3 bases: TGTGCCAGCAGGGATATAGGACACGTTAGCGAAAAACTGTTTTTT.

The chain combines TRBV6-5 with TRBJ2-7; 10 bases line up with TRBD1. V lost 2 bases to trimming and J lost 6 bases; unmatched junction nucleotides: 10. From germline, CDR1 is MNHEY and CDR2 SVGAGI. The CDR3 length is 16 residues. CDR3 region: CASSYRPGTGVREQYF. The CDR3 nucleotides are TGTGCCAGCAGTTACCGTCCCGGGACAGGGGTTCGCGAGCAGTACTTC.

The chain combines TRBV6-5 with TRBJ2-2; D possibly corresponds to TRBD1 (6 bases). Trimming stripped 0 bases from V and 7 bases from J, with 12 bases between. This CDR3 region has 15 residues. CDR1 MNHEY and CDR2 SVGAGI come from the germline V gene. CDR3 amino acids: CASSYSQGRNGELFF. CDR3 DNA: TGTGCCAGCAGTTACTCGCAGGGGCGCAACGGGGAGCTGTTTTTT.

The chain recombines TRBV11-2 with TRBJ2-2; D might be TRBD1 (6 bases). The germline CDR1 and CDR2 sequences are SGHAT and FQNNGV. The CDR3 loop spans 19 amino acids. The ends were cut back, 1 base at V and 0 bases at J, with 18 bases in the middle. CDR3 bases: TGTGCCAGCAGCTTAGTGTCCAGGGGCCAGTTCGCGAACACCGGGGAGCTGTTTTTT. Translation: CASSLVSRGQFANTGELFF.

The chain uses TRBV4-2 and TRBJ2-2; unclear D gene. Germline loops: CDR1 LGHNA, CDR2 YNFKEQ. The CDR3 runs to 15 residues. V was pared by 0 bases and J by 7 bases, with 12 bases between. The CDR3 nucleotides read TGTGCCAGCAGCCAAGAACAGCTCTCTATCGGGGAGCTGTTTTTT. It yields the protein CASSQEQLSIGELFF.

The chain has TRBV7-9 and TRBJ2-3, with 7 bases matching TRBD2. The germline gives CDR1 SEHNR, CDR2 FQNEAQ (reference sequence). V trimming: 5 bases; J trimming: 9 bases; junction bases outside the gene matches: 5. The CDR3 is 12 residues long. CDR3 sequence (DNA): TGTGCCAGCAGCCGGGACTATGGGACGCAGTATTTT. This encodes CASSRDYGTQYF. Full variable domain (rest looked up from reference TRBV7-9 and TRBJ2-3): DTGVSQNPRHKITKRGQNVTFRCDPISEHNRLYWYRQTLGQGPEFLTYFQNEAQLEKSRLLSDRFSAERPKGSFSTLEIQRTEQGDSAMYLCASSRDYGTQYFGPGTRLTVL.

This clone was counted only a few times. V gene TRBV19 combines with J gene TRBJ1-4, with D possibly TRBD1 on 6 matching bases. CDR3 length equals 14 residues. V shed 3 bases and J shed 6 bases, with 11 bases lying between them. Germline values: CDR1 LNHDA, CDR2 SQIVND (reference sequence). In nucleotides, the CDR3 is TGTGCCAGTAGTATGGACAGCGATTATGAAAAACTGTTTTTT. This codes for CASSMDSDYEKLFF.

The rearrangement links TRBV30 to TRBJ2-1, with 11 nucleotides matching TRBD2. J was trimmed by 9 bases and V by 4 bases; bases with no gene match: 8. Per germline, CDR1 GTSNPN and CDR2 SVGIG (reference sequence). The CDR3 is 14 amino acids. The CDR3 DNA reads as TGTGCCTGGAAATTACTAGCGGGAGCGGGTGAGCAGTTCTTC. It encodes CAWKLLAGAGEQFF.

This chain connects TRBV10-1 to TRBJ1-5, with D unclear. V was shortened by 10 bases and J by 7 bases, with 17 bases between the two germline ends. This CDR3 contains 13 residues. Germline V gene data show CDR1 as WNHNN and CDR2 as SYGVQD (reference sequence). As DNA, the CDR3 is TGCGCCATCCCGAAGGAGGAAGGCCAGCCCCAGCATTTT. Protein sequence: CAIPKEEGQPQHF.

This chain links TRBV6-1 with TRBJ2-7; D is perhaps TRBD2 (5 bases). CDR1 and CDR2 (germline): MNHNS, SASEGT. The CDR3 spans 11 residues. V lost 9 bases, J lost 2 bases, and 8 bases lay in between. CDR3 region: CASYGTYEQYF. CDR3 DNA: TGTGCCAGTTACGGGACCTACGAGCAGTACTTC.

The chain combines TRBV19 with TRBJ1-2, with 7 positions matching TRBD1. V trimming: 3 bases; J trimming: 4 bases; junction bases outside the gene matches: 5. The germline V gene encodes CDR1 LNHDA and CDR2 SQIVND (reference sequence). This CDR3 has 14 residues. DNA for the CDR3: TGTGCCAGTAGTATTACCCGGGACAGCTATGGCTACACCTTC. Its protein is CASSITRDSYGYTF.

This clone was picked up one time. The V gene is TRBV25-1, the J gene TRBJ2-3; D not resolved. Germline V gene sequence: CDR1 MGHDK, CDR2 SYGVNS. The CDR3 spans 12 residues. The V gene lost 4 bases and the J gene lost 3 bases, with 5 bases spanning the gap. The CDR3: CASSALTDTQYF. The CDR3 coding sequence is TGTGCCAGCAGTGCACTTACAGATACGCAGTATTTT.

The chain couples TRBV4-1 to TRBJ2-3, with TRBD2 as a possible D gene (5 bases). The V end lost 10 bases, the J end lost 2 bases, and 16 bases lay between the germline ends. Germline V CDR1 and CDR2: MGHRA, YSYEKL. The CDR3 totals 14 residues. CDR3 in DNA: TGCGCCACCTCGGGGATCCAGAACACAGATACGCAGTATTTT. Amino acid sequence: CATSGIQNTDTQYF.

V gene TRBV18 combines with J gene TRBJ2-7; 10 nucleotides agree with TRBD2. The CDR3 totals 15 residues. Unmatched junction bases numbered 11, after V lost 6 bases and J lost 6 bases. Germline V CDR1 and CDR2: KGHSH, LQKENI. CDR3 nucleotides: TGTGCCAGCTCCCTCGGACTAGCGGTTCCTCCCGAGCAGTACTTC. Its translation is CASSLGLAVPPEQYF.

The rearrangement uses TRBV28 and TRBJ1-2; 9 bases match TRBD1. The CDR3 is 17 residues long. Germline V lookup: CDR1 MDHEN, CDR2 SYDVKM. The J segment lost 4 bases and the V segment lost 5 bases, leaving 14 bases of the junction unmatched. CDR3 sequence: CASSLAGTGSSRYGYTF. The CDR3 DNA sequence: TGTGCCAGCAGTCTGGCCGGGACAGGGTCTTCACGCTATGGCTACACCTTC.

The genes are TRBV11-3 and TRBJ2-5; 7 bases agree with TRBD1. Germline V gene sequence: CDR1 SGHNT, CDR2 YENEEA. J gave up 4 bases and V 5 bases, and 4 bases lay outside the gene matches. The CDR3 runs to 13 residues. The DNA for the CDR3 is TGTGCCAGCAGCAAACAGGGGAGAGAGACCCAGTACTTC. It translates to CASSKQGRETQYF. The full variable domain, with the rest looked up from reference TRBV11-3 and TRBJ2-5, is EAGVVQSPRYKIIEKKQPVAFWCNPISGHNTLYWYLQNLGQGPELLIRYENEEAVDDSQLPKDRFSAERLKGVDSTLKIQPAELGDSAVYLCASSKQGRETQYFGPGTRLLVL.

CDR3 nucleotide sequence: TGTGCCAGCAGACCCACAGGGGGCCAAGAGACCCAGTACTTC. Its translation is CASRPTGGQETQYF. V gene TRBV7-2 combines with J gene TRBJ2-5; 8 bases agree with TRBD1. CDR3 size: 14 residues. V lost 6 bases and J lost 1; bases outside the gene matches: 4. The germline V gene encodes CDR1 SGHTA and CDR2 FQGNSA.

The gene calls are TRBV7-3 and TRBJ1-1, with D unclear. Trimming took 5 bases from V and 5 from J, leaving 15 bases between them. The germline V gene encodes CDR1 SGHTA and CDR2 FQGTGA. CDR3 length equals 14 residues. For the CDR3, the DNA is TGTGCCAGCAGCCAAGTCGGGGAAAGGACTGAAGCTTTCTTT. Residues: CASSQVGERTEAFF.

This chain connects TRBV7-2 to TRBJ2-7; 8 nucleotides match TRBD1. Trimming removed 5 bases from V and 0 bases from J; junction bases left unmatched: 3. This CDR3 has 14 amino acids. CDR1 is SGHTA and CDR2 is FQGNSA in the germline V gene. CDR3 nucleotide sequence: TGTGCCAGCAGCCGGGACAGGAGCTCCTACGAGCAGTACTTC. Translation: CASSRDRSSYEQYF.

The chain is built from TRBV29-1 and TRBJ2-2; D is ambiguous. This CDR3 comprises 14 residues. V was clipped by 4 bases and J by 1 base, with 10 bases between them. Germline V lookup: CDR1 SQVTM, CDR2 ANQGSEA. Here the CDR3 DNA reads TGCAGCGTTGGAGTGGCAGGGAACACCGGGGAGCTGTTTTTT. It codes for CSVGVAGNTGELFF.

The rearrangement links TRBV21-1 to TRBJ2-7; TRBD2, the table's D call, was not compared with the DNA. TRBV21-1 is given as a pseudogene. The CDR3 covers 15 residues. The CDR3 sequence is CASSKVIPPSGEQYF. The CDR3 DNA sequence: TGTGCCAGCAGCAAAGTTATCCCGCCGTCGGGCGAGCAGTACTTC.

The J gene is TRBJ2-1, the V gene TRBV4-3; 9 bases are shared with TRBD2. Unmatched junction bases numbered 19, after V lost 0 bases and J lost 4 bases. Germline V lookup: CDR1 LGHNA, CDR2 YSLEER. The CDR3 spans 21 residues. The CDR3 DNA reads TGCGCCAGCAGCCAAGAGTGGGCAGTCCTTAGCGGGGGCCTGCCATACAATGAGCAGTTCTTC. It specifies CASSQEWAVLSGGLPYNEQFF.

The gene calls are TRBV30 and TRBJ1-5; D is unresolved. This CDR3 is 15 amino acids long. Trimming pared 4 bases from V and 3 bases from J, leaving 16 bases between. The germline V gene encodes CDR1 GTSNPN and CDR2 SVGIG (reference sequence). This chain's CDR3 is CAWNPPGVTNQPQHF. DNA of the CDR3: TGTGCCTGGAATCCCCCGGGAGTTACCAATCAGCCCCAGCATTTT.

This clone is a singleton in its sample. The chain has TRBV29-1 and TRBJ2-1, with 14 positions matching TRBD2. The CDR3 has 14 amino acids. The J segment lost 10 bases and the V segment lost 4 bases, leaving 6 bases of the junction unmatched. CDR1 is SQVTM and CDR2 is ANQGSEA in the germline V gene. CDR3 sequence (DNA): TGCAGCGTTGGCCAGACTAGCGGGAGGGCGGAGCAGTTCTTC. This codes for CSVGQTSGRAEQFF.

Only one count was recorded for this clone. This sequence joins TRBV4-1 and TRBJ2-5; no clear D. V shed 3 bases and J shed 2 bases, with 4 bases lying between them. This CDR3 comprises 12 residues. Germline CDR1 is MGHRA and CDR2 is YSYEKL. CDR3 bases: TGCGCCAGCAGCCATACACAAGAGACCCAGTACTTC. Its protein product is CASSHTQETQYF.

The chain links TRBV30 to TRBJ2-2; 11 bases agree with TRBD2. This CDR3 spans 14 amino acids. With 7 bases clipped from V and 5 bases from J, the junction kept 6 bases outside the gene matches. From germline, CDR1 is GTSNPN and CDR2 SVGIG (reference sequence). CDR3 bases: TGTGCCTCTTCTAGCGGGAGGTATACCGGGGAGCTGTTTTTT. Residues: CASSSGRYTGELFF.

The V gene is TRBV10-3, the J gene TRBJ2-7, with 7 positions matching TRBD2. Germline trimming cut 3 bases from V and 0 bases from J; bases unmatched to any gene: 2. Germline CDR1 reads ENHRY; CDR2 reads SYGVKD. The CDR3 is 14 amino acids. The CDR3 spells CAISDRGSSYEQYF. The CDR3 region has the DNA TGTGCCATCAGTGACCGCGGGAGCTCCTACGAGCAGTACTTC.

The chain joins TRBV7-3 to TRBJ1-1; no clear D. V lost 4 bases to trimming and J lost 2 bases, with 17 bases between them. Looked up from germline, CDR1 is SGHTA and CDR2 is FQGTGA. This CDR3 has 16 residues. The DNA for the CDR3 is TGTGCCAGCAGCTCCCCGACTCCTCTCGGAAACACTGAAGCTTTCTTT. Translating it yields CASSSPTPLGNTEAFF.